This T cell receptor beta chain was identified during a study of T cell repertoires in cytomegalovirus infection. About the study: TCR beta signatures that were public indicated CMV infection and matching HLA type.

V gave up 0 bases and J gave up 0 bases; unmatched junction bases: 3. In germline, CDR1 is SGHRS, CDR2 YFSETQ. The CDR3 contains 15 residues. TCRdb re-called the reads through MiXCR, storing one row per CDR3 protein. The table lists fewer than 200,000 distinct CDR3 sequences, 13% to 15% of them singletons. Study-level points and caveats: Of the TCR beta families, the public ones yielded a cumulative frequency that identified carriers of CMV plus the relevant HLA. Clonotype analysis showed dominance of the ex vivo response by HLA-C-restricted CMV-specific TCR beta clonotypes.

This clonotype was counted many times. The target antigen is unknown. The sequencing sample was made of PBMCs. This receptor was obtained from a human donor in good health (CMV status not recorded). Some clones in this sample may be carry-over from other donors' samples. The J gene is TRBJ2-7, the V gene TRBV5-1; 7 bases line up with TRBD1. CDR3 in amino acids: CASSLGDSSSYEQYF. The CDR3, as DNA: TGCGCCAGCAGCTTGGGGGACAGCAGCTCCTACGAGCAGTACTTC. Full variable domain (rest looked up from reference TRBV5-1 and TRBJ2-7): KAGVTQTPRYLIKTRGQQVTLSCSPISGHRSVSWYQQTPGQGLQFLFEYFSETQRNKGNFPGRFSGRQFSNSRSEMNVSTLELGDSALYLCASSLGDSSSYEQYFGPGTRLTVT.